A single sample gave rise to the 13 T cell receptor beta chains below, sequenced in a study of blood T cell repertoires in COVID-19 (dated by TCRdb to 2020 to 2021). Library preparation used the immunoSEQ multiplex PCR assay. Sourced from immuneACCESS, this table was stored by TCRdb with only in-frame sequences that have V and J called. A share of the clones is absent; for the studies checked, an unresolved V gene accounts for under half, and the remainder has no known explanation. The sample data list about 120,000 clones, and 82% of these were observed just once. The ten largest clones capture 4% to 5.5% of the sample. Sequencing was carried out using peripheral blood. The receptors shown here come from a woman aged 70-85 years with acute or convalescent COVID-19.

The chain couples TRBV2 to TRBJ1-4, with no clear D. From germline, CDR1 is SNHLY and CDR2 FYNNEI. This CDR3 comprises 11 residues. The ends were cut back, 7 bases at V and 7 bases at J, with 7 bases in the middle. CDR3 residues: CASTIIEKLFF. For the CDR3, the DNA is TGTGCCAGCACTATAATTGAAAAACTGTTTTTT.

Here the CDR3 DNA reads TGTGCCAGCAGTCAGATCACTAGCGGGACTAGCACAGATACGCAGTATTTT. Translated, it gives CASSQITSGTSTDTQYF. The V call is TRBV6-2 or TRBV6-3, the J call TRBJ2-3; TRBD2 matches at 10 bases. The CDR3 runs 17 residues. Germline-derived CDR1 and CDR2 are MNHEY and SVGEGT. After removal of 5 bases from V and 0 bases from J, the junction contained 8 bases not matched to a gene.

The CDR3 DNA reads as TGTGCCAGCAGTGAAACGGGCTCTGGAAACACCATATATTTT. This encodes CASSETGSGNTIYF. The chain joins TRBV25-1 to TRBJ1-3; D gene ambiguous. V gave up 2 bases and J gave up 0 bases, with 5 bases separating them. From germline, CDR1 is MGHDK and CDR2 SYGVNS. The CDR3 is 14 amino acids.

The CDR3 sequence is CASSRPRALHF. DNA for the CDR3: TGTGCCAGCAGTCGACCCAGGGCCCTCCACTTT. The rearrangement uses TRBV2 and TRBJ1-6; maybe TRBD1 (5 bases). The CDR3 runs 11 residues. Germline values: CDR1 SNHLY, CDR2 FYNNEI. V dropped 5 bases and J dropped 14 bases, with 10 bases sitting between them.

The V gene is TRBV7-9, the J gene TRBJ1-1; 8 positions match TRBD1. In germline, CDR1 is SEHNR, CDR2 FQNEAQ (reference sequence). Germline trimming cut 3 bases from V and 9 bases from J; bases unmatched to any gene: 3. The CDR3 is 12 residues long. The CDR3 protein is CASSFGQGQAFF. CDR3 DNA: TGTGCCAGCAGCTTCGGACAGGGACAAGCTTTCTTT.

The chain is built from TRBV19 and TRBJ1-5, with 7 nucleotides matching TRBD1. CDR3 length equals 15 residues. Losses at the gene ends were 6 bases for V and 5 bases for J; bases not matched to a gene: 10. The germline V gene has CDR1 LNHDA and CDR2 SQIVND (reference sequence). The CDR3 DNA sequence: TGTGCCAGTAGCAAGAGGGACAGCTTCCATCAGCCCCAGCATTTT. This translates into CASSKRDSFHQPQHF.

V and J are TRBV9 and TRBJ1-6, with 7 bases identical to TRBD1. Germline CDR1 and CDR2: SGDLS and YYNGEE. This CDR3 spans 16 amino acids. With 0 bases clipped from V and 10 bases from J, the junction kept 10 bases outside the gene matches. CDR3 region: CASSVAPTGAVSPLHF. Here the CDR3 DNA reads TGTGCCAGCAGCGTAGCCCCTACAGGGGCTGTGTCACCCCTCCACTTT.

The chain carries TRBV29-1 and TRBJ1-1; 9 nucleotides align to TRBD1. The CDR3 covers 12 residues. Germline values: CDR1 SQVTM, CDR2 ANQGSEA. The ends lost 6 bases at V and 5 bases at J; junction bases unmatched: 4. The CDR3 DNA reads TGCAGCGTCGACAGGGGGAAGACTGAAGCTTTCTTT. This sequence encodes CSVDRGKTEAFF.

The V call is TRBV7-3, the J call TRBJ2-3, with 7 bases lining up with TRBD2. This CDR3 has 17 amino acids. V was clipped by 4 bases and J by 2 bases; unmatched bases: 12. Germline CDR1 is SGHTA and CDR2 is FQGTGA. CDR3 nucleotides: TGTGCCAGCAGCTCCGGTTGGAGCGGGGATCTCACAGATACGCAGTATTTT. Protein product: CASSSGWSGDLTDTQYF. The full variable domain, its missing parts supplied by reference TRBV7-3 and TRBJ2-3, is GAGVSQTPSNKVTEKGKYVELRCDPISGHTALYWYRQSLGQGPEFLIYFQGTGAADDSGLPNDRFFAVRPEGSVSTLKIQRTERGDSAVYLCASSSGWSGDLTDTQYFGPGTRLTVL.

V usage is TRBV9 and J usage is TRBJ2-1; D perhaps matches TRBD2 (6 bases). The CDR3 loop spans 15 amino acids. Per germline, CDR1 SGDLS and CDR2 YYNGEE. Trimming removed 4 bases from V and 0 bases from J, with 11 bases in between. The CDR3: CASSPLGGSYNEQFF. The CDR3 region has the DNA TGTGCCAGCAGCCCCCTGGGGGGCTCCTACAATGAGCAGTTCTTC.

A few counts support this clone. V and J are TRBV11-3 and TRBJ2-5, with 10 bases lining up with TRBD1. This CDR3 spans 16 amino acids. Germline CDR1 and CDR2: SGHNT and YENEEA. The trim removed 4 bases at V and 2 bases at J, leaving 7 bases unmatched. CDR3 region: CASSSTWDRGQETQYF. The CDR3 DNA reads TGTGCCAGCAGCTCCACCTGGGACAGGGGTCAAGAGACCCAGTACTTC.

V is TRBV27 and J is TRBJ1-1, with TRBD1 as a possible D gene (5 bases). Deletions cut 5 bases from V and 10 bases from J, with 17 bases between. The CDR3 contains 13 residues. Per germline, CDR1 MNHEY and CDR2 SMNVEV (reference sequence). Written as DNA, the CDR3 is TGTGCCAGCAGTCGTGACAGCCCCTCGGGAGCTTTCTTT. This encodes CASSRDSPSGAFF.

This clone was observed a few times. The CDR3 nucleotides read TGTGCCAGTACCTCGACAGGGCTTAATCAGCCCCAGCATTTT. Translation gives CASTSTGLNQPQHF. V gene TRBV19 combines with J gene TRBJ1-5, with 7 bases matching TRBD1. The germline gives CDR1 LNHDA, CDR2 SQIVND (reference sequence). Trimming removed 7 bases from V and 4 bases from J; junction bases left unmatched: 7. The CDR3 contains 14 residues.